These 27 T cell receptor beta chains were all obtained from the same sample, sequenced in a study of shared clonotypes between healthy human individuals. TCRdb keeps only in-frame clones here, not all; method: immunoSEQ multiplex PCR. The table lists millions of clones, roughly 95% of them singletons, with 0.1% to 0.15% in the top ten. Source material: naive CD4+ T cells sorted from blood. Subset of the sample: CD45RA+ positively selected. Receptors originate from a man in his late teens or twenties in good health.

The chain links TRBV30 to TRBJ1-1, with a weak D call TRBD1 (5 bases). Trimming left V 3 bases short and J 5 bases short, with 10 bases between. CDR1 is GTSNPN, CDR2 SVGIG, per germline (reference sequence). The CDR3 is made up of 12 amino acids. CDR3 nucleotides: TGTGCCTGGAGCAGGTGGGGGACTGAAGCTTTCTTT. Translated: CAWSRWGTEAFF.

V is TRBV4-1 and J is TRBJ1-1; D not resolved. This CDR3 is built from 14 residues. CDR1 and CDR2 (germline): MGHRA, YSYEKL. V was cut by 0 bases and J by 1 base, with 6 bases left in between. The CDR3 sequence: CASSQEGWNTEAFF. In DNA, the CDR3 is TGCGCCAGCAGCCAAGAAGGCTGGAACACTGAAGCTTTCTTT.

The CDR3 region has the DNA TGTGCCAGCAGCCGGGTGGGGGGGACCTACAATGAGCAGTTCTTC. Its protein is CASSRVGGTYNEQFF. This chain connects TRBV7-6 to TRBJ2-1; 7 positions agree with TRBD2. V gave up 5 bases and J gave up 2 bases; unmatched junction bases: 6. Per the germline V gene, CDR1 is SGHVS and CDR2 is FNYEAQ. CDR3 length equals 15 residues.

The chain couples TRBV9 to TRBJ2-1, with 7 positions matching TRBD1. Trimming took 0 bases from V and 0 from J; bases not matched to a gene: 6. Germline V gives CDR1 SGDLS, CDR2 YYNGEE. The CDR3 spans 17 residues. The CDR3 region is CASSVGPGQSSYNEQFF. CDR3 coding DNA: TGTGCCAGCAGCGTAGGCCCGGGACAGAGCTCCTACAATGAGCAGTTCTTC.

This sequence joins TRBV2 and TRBJ2-1; a possible D gene is TRBD1 (5 bases). The CDR3 covers 12 residues. With 6 bases removed from V and 14 bases from J, the gap between germline ends came to 17 bases. Germline V gene lookup returns CDR1 SNHLY and CDR2 FYNNEI. The DNA of the CDR3 is TGTGCCAGCAGCTCCCTTGGGCAGGGAAAGTTCTTC. It yields the protein CASSSLGQGKFF.

The CDR3: CASSYGAVTNVLTF. The CDR3 nucleotides read TGTGCCAGCAGTTACGGGGCAGTCACCAACGTCCTGACTTTC. The chain carries TRBV6-5 and TRBJ2-6; a weak D match, TRBD1 (5 bases). The V end lost 2 bases, the J end lost 8 bases, and 10 bases lay between the germline ends. The V gene's germline CDR1 is MNHEY and CDR2 SVGAGI. CDR3 size: 14 residues.

This sequence joins TRBV28 and TRBJ2-7, with 11 bases lining up with TRBD2. This CDR3 spans 16 amino acids. The trim removed 7 bases at V and 0 bases at J, leaving 8 bases unmatched. From germline, CDR1 is MDHEN and CDR2 SYDVKM. CDR3 protein: CASTLAGAPISYEQYF. CDR3 in DNA: TGTGCCAGCACACTAGCGGGGGCTCCGATCTCCTACGAGCAGTACTTC.

This clone has ten or more counts. V is TRBV27 and J is TRBJ1-6; 9 bases match TRBD1. CDR1 and CDR2 (germline): MNHEY, SMNVEV (reference sequence). This CDR3 region has 15 residues. V lost 5 bases to trimming and J lost 6 bases; unmatched junction nucleotides: 5. The CDR3 DNA sequence: TGTGCCAGCAGTCGCCCGGGACAGGGTAATTCACCCCTCCACTTT. Protein sequence: CASSRPGQGNSPLHF.

The chain has TRBV19 and TRBJ1-6, with D perhaps matching TRBD1 (5 bases). Germline V gives CDR1 LNHDA, CDR2 SQIVND (reference sequence). This CDR3 comprises 16 residues. Trimming stripped 7 bases from V and 8 bases from J, with 21 bases between. CDR3 coding DNA: TGTGCCAGTAAAAGGGACGGGAAGATCGGCGATTCACCCCTCCACTTT. This encodes CASKRDGKIGDSPLHF.

The chain's CDR3 is CASSVFGGGEGRETQYF. The CDR3 DNA follows: TGTGCCAGCAGCGTATTTGGGGGAGGGGAAGGTCGAGAGACCCAGTACTTC. The chain uses TRBV9 and TRBJ2-5; 7 bases are shared with TRBD2. The J segment lost 4 bases and the V segment lost 1 base, leaving 13 bases of the junction unmatched. From germline, CDR1 is SGDLS and CDR2 YYNGEE. This CDR3 comprises 17 residues.

V and J are TRBV29-1 and TRBJ2-3, with TRBD2 identical over 13 bases. J lost 4 bases, V lost 8 bases, and 6 bases had no gene match. The length of the CDR3 is 14 residues. Germline CDR1 and CDR2: SQVTM and ANQGSEA. The CDR3 here is CSLRLAGGADTQYF. The CDR3 nucleotides are TGCAGCTTACGACTAGCGGGAGGTGCAGATACGCAGTATTTT.

V usage is TRBV28 and J usage is TRBJ2-7; 7 nucleotides match TRBD1. This CDR3 is built from 14 residues. With 3 bases clipped from V and 7 bases from J, the junction kept 9 bases outside the gene matches. Germline CDR1 is MDHEN and CDR2 is SYDVKM. The CDR3 DNA reads as TGTGCCAGCAGTTTTTTTATAGGACAGGCTGAGCAGTACTTC. This translates into CASSFFIGQAEQYF.

The chain combines TRBV11-2 with TRBJ1-2; D gene uncertain. Trimming shortened V by 8 bases and J by 4 bases, and 5 bases separated the two germline ends. Germline V gene lookup returns CDR1 SGHAT and CDR2 FQNNGV. This CDR3 has 10 residues. CDR3 DNA: TGTGCCAGCGGCGTCTATGGCTACACCTTC. Its translation is CASGVYGYTF. Full variable domain (outside the CDR3, taken from reference TRBV11-2 and TRBJ1-2): EAGVAQSPRYKIIEKRQSVAFWCNPISGHATLYWYQQILGQGPKLLIQFQNNGVVDDSQLPKDRFSAERLKGVDSTLKIQPAKLEDSAVYLCASGVYGYTFGSGTRLTVV.

The gene calls are TRBV4-1 and TRBJ2-3; TRBD2 matches at 8 bases. V dropped 5 bases and J dropped 0; count of bases not matched to a gene: 10. The CDR3 runs to 17 residues. Looked up from germline, CDR1 is MGHRA and CDR2 is YSYEKL. CDR3: CASSSVGGGISTDTQYF. CDR3 coding DNA: TGCGCCAGCAGCTCAGTGGGCGGGGGGATTAGCACAGATACGCAGTATTTT.

To note about this clone: Other DNA sequences of this sample code for an identical CDR3. The rearrangement links TRBV10-3 to TRBJ2-5; tentative D call: TRBD1 (6 bases). The CDR3 sequence is 12 residues long. The germline V and J ends were trimmed by 6 bases and 2 bases, with 7 bases remaining between them. Germline loops: CDR1 ENHRY, CDR2 SYGVKD. The CDR3 here is CAIRGGQETQYF. In DNA form, the CDR3 reads TGTGCCATCAGAGGGGGTCAAGAGACCCAGTACTTC.

This sequence joins TRBV7-2 and TRBJ1-2; a possible D gene is TRBD1 (5 bases). Germline CDR1 SGHTA, CDR2 FQGNSA. V lost 5 bases and J lost 0, with 10 bases in between. The CDR3 is made up of 14 amino acids. The CDR3 spells CASSLGDTNYGYTF. Here the CDR3 DNA reads TGTGCCAGCAGCCTAGGGGATACTAACTATGGCTACACCTTC. Variable domain in full (rest from reference TRBV7-2 and TRBJ1-2): GAGVSQSPSNKVTEKGKDVELRCDPISGHTALYWYRQSLGQGLEFLIYFQGNSAPDKSGLPSDRFSAERTGGSVSTLTIQRTQQEDSAVYLCASSLGDTNYGYTFGSGTRLTVV.

The chain employs TRBV4-1 and TRBJ1-1; no clear D. The V gene's germline CDR1 is MGHRA and CDR2 YSYEKL. CDR3 length equals 14 residues. V lost 1 base and J lost 4, with 10 bases in between. This CDR3 reads CASSQVEQFTEAFF. The CDR3 nucleotides read TGCGCCAGCAGCCAAGTGGAGCAATTCACTGAAGCTTTCTTT.

The chain links TRBV5-1 to TRBJ2-5; D unresolved. The CDR3 spans 14 residues. V was shortened by 0 bases and J by 5 bases, with 11 bases between the two germline ends. The germline gives CDR1 SGHRS, CDR2 YFSETQ. This CDR3 reads CASSLASGAETQYF. CDR3 bases: TGCGCCAGCAGCTTGGCCTCGGGCGCGGAGACCCAGTACTTC.

The rearrangement joins TRBV10-3 to TRBJ2-7; 10 bases agree with TRBD2. The CDR3 spans 15 residues. Unmatched junction bases numbered 6, after V lost 4 bases and J lost 3 bases. CDR1 and CDR2 (germline): ENHRY, SYGVKD. CDR3: CAISGSGRADYEQYF. CDR3 nucleotide sequence: TGTGCCATCAGTGGGAGCGGGAGGGCGGACTACGAGCAGTACTTC.

The rearrangement joins TRBV10-1 to TRBJ2-6; the match to TRBD1 covers 7 bases. V gave up 6 bases and J gave up 4 bases; unmatched junction bases: 3. CDR3 length: 14 amino acids. Germline loops: CDR1 WNHNN, CDR2 SYGVQD (reference sequence). The CDR3: CASSDRAGANVLTF. CDR3 nucleotide sequence: TGCGCCAGCAGCGACAGGGCGGGGGCCAACGTCCTGACTTTC.

This CDR3 reads CAWRKPGNTIYF. The DNA of the CDR3 is TGTGCCTGGAGGAAACCTGGAAACACCATATATTTT. The genes are TRBV30 and TRBJ1-3, with D unresolved. The CDR3 spans 12 residues. Germline V gene sequence: CDR1 GTSNPN, CDR2 SVGIG (reference sequence). V lost 3 bases, J lost 2 bases, and 5 bases lay in between. The complete variable domain, with remaining parts taken from reference TRBV30 and TRBJ1-3, reads SQTIHQWPATLVQPVGSPLSLECTVEGTSNPNLYWYRQAAGRGLQLLFYSVGIGQISSEVPQNLSASRPQDRQFILSSKKLLLSDSGFYLCAWRKPGNTIYFGEGSWLTVV.

This clone has a handful of counts. CDR3 bases: TGCGCCAGCAGCTTTAGCGGGGGGGCCCAAGAGACCCAGTACTTC. Residues: CASSFSGGAQETQYF. V gene TRBV5-1 combines with J gene TRBJ2-5, with 11 bases that match TRBD2. The CDR3 spans 15 residues. Germline trimming cut 2 bases from V and 1 base from J; bases unmatched to any gene: 1. Germline CDR1 is SGHRS and CDR2 is YFSETQ.

The chain has TRBV7-2 and TRBJ1-6; TRBD1 matches at 9 bases. Germline trimming cut 1 base from V and 7 bases from J; bases unmatched to any gene: 5. Germline V CDR1 and CDR2: SGHTA, FQGNSA. The CDR3 contains 16 residues. CDR3 coding DNA: TGTGCCAGCAGCTTAGAAAGTGGACAGGGGAATTCACCCCTCCACTTT. It is translated as CASSLESGQGNSPLHF. Based on the CDR3 plus reference TRBV7-2 and TRBJ1-6, the full variable domain is GAGVSQSPSNKVTEKGKDVELRCDPISGHTALYWYRQSLGQGLEFLIYFQGNSAPDKSGLPSDRFSAERTGGSVSTLTIQRTQQEDSAVYLCASSLESGQGNSPLHFGNGTRLTVT.

The CDR3 is CASSLGGSKNIQYF. The CDR3 DNA is TGTGCCAGCAGCCTAGGGGGATCCAAAAACATTCAGTACTTC. This chain links TRBV7-2 with TRBJ2-4; D is perhaps TRBD1 (6 bases). The V end lost 5 bases, the J end lost 2 bases, and 10 bases lay between the germline ends. The CDR3 consists of 14 residues. From germline, CDR1 is SGHTA and CDR2 FQGNSA.

The chain has TRBV18 and TRBJ1-2; D unresolved. The length of the CDR3 is 15 residues. Germline V gives CDR1 KGHSH, CDR2 LQKENI. Trimming removed 0 bases from V and 4 bases from J, with 12 bases in between. The CDR3 reads CASSPPVGSGYGYTF. CDR3 nucleotides: TGTGCCAGCTCACCACCGGTGGGTTCGGGCTATGGCTACACCTTC. The whole variable domain, filled in from reference TRBV18 and TRBJ1-2, reads NAGVMQNPRHLVRRRGQEARLRCSPMKGHSHVYWYRQLPEEGLKFMVYLQKENIIDESGMPKERFSAEFPKEGPSILRIQQVVRGDSAAYFCASSPPVGSGYGYTFGSGTRLTVV.

The chain uses TRBV30 and TRBJ1-2, with D unclear. The germline V gene has CDR1 GTSNPN and CDR2 SVGIG (reference sequence). The germline V and J ends were trimmed by 0 bases and 8 bases, with 16 bases remaining between them. The CDR3 loop spans 14 amino acids. CDR3 sequence: CAWSVLSRRGGYTF. CDR3 nucleotides: TGTGCCTGGAGTGTACTATCGCGGCGTGGGGGCTACACCTTC.

The V call is TRBV6-6, the J call TRBJ1-2, with TRBD1 matching 8 bases. The CDR3 consists of 13 residues. J was trimmed by 5 bases and V by 6 bases; bases with no gene match: 5. Germline CDR1 is MNHNY and CDR2 is SVGAGI (reference sequence). CDR3 bases: TGTGCCAGCAGCCTGACAGGGGAATATGGCTACACCTTC. This encodes CASSLTGEYGYTF.